This TCR beta chain was observed in a study of T cells in Graves' hyperthyroidism and ophthalmopathy. Using RNA transcripts as the source, TCR beta CDR3 regions were amplified. Initially, a first-round RT-PCR of the TCR CDR3 employed the HTBI primer set. TCRdb reprocessed the multiplex PCR reads with MiXCR, giving one entry per CDR3 protein. The sample contains 300,000 to 450,000 distinct CDR3 sequences, approximately 14% of which appear only once. Study-level findings and limits: Blood also contained most expanded thyroid clonotypes above 0.001. Ophthalmopathy and stable hyperthyroidism were separated by a 13 V-J model.

This clonotype appeared many times. Its target is unknown. The CDR3 sequence is 17 residues long. CDR1 MNHNS and CDR2 SASEGT come from the germline V gene. Trimming shortened V by 5 bases and J by 2 bases, and 22 bases separated the two germline ends. The chain couples TRBV6-1 to TRBJ2-7; D remains unclear. This TCR was sampled from a woman aged 30 to 39 with Graves' ophthalmopathy. Sequencing was performed on blood. As DNA, the CDR3 is TGTGCCAGCAGTCTTACCGCTGCCCGGACCTCGGCCTACGAGCAGTACTTC. It encodes CASSLTAARTSAYEQYF.